Listed below are T cell receptor beta chains from one sample, sequenced in a study of spatial heterogeneity in lung cancer. TCRdb reprocessed the 5' RACE reads with MiXCR, giving one entry per CDR3 protein. The sample includes more than 7,500 distinct CDR3 sequences, 2.9% of them seen just once. The material sequenced was lung tumor tissue, taken at surgery. These receptors were taken from a male donor with early-stage non-small cell lung cancer. Each CDR3 is given with its conserved first and last residue. A D gene is named only where the DNA matches it firmly. Expanded clones get a size class; other rows say once, few or many, or leave the size out.

abundance	v_gene	d_gene	j_gene	CDR3aa	CDR3nt
many	TRBV19	-	TRBJ1-4	CASSLQRGEKLFF	TGTGCCAGTAGTTTACAGCGGGGTGAAAAACTGTTTTTT
many	TRBV6-5	-	TRBJ1-4	CATGRRIVEKLFF	TGTGCCACCGGGAGGAGGATTGTAGAAAAACTGTTTTTT
many	TRBV24-1	-	TRBJ2-7	CATSSDGSYEQYF	TGTGCCACCAGTTCTGACGGATCCTACGAGCAGTACTTC
many	TRBV7-2	-	TRBJ2-5	CASSLSHGAQYF	TGTGCCAGCAGCTTATCCCACGGAGCCCAGTACTTC
many	TRBV20-1	-	TRBJ2-3	CSGGEGLADTQYF	TGCAGTGGCGGTGAGGGGCTGGCAGATACGCAGTATTTT
many	TRBV9	-	TRBJ2-2	CASSVEILASGELFF	TGTGCCAGCAGCGTAGAGATCCTAGCGTCCGGGGAGCTGTTTTTT
many	TRBV27	-	TRBJ2-7	CASSLDRQSSYEQYF	TGTGCCAGCAGTTTAGACAGGCAAAGCTCCTACGAGCAGTACTTC
many	TRBV15	TRBD1	TRBJ1-2	CATSRDQDREYYGYTF	TGTGCCACCAGCAGAGATCAAGACAGGGAATACTATGGCTACACCTTC
many	TRBV7-9	TRBD2	TRBJ2-3	CASSSPLAGKTDTQYF	TGTGCCAGCAGCTCTCCACTAGCGGGGAAGACAGATACGCAGTATTTT
medium-sized	TRBV28	-	TRBJ1-2	CASSWAANYGYTF	TGTGCCAGCAGTTGGGCAGCTAACTATGGCTACACCTTC
medium-sized	TRBV30	-	TRBJ2-7	CAWSGNSNTNRPVYEQYF	TGTGCCTGGAGTGGAAACAGTAATACTAATAGACCGGTCTACGAGCAGTACTTC
many	TRBV7-2	-	TRBJ2-3	CASSLRSASTDTQYF	TGTGCCAGCAGCTTAAGGAGTGCTAGCACAGATACGCAGTATTTT
many	TRBV7-2	-	TRBJ1-5	CASSPFGEPQHF	TGTGCCAGCAGCCCATTTGGTGAACCCCAGCATTTT
medium-sized	TRBV7-2	-	TRBJ1-3	CASSFAGKMGNTIYF	TGTGCCAGCAGCTTTGCCGGGAAAATGGGAAACACCATATATTTT
few	TRBV24-1	TRBD2	TRBJ2-7	CATSGGSSYEQYF	TGTGCCACCAGTGGCGGGAGCTCCTACGAGCAGTACTTC
many	TRBV6-4	TRBD1	TRBJ2-5	CVSSDADRQETQYF	TGTGTCAGCAGTGACGCGGACAGGCAAGAGACCCAGTACTTC
many	TRBV27	TRBD2	TRBJ2-5	CASSYGGAETQYF	TGTGCCAGCAGTTACGGGGGGGCAGAGACCCAGTACTTC
-	TRBV6-5	TRBD1	TRBJ1-6	CASSVQGYSPLHF	TGTGCCAGCAGTGTACAGGGGTATTCACCCCTCCACTTT
many	TRBV20-1	-	TRBJ1-6	CSARSVAALVNSPLHF	TGCAGTGCTAGATCGGTCGCAGCCTTGGTCAATTCACCCCTCCACTTT
many	TRBV5-5	TRBD1	TRBJ1-1	CASSLSGQGSTEAFF	TGTGCCAGCAGCTTGTCAGGACAGGGCTCCACTGAAGCTTTCTTT
many	TRBV4-3	-	TRBJ1-1	CASSQAGLGTEAFF	TGCGCCAGCAGCCAGGCGGGGTTGGGGACTGAAGCTTTCTTT
many	TRBV20-1	-	TRBJ2-2	CSARDGANTGELFF	TGCAGTGCTAGAGATGGGGCGAACACCGGGGAGCTGTTTTTT
many	TRBV11-2	TRBD1	TRBJ2-2	CASSYLIGQGNTGELFF	TGTGCCAGCAGCTACTTAATAGGACAGGGCAACACCGGGGAGCTGTTTTTT
medium-sized	TRBV5-1	-	TRBJ2-7	CASSLEVRRNEQYF	TGCGCCAGCAGCTTGGAGGTCAGGCGTAACGAGCAGTACTTC
medium-sized	TRBV5-1	TRBD1	TRBJ2-3	CASSLSGGGADTQYF	TGCGCCAGCAGCTTATCAGGGGGCGGCGCAGATACGCAGTATTTT
many	TRBV14	-	TRBJ1-2	CASSFDVSYGYTF	TGTGCCAGCAGCTTTGACGTTAGCTATGGCTACACCTTC
few	TRBV18	TRBD1	TRBJ1-6	CASSLTGGKSYNSPLHF	TGTGCCAGCTCCCTGACAGGGGGAAAATCCTATAATTCACCCCTCCACTTT
many	TRBV9	TRBD1	TRBJ2-7	CASSVRDRAYEQYF	TGTGCCAGCAGCGTCCGGGACAGGGCCTACGAGCAGTACTTC
many	TRBV20-1	TRBD1	TRBJ1-6	CSATDMTGFDSPLHF	TGCAGTGCTACGGACATGACAGGGTTTGATTCACCCCTCCACTTT
medium-sized	TRBV7-2	-	TRBJ1-6	CASSSYRQSPLHF	TGTGCCAGCAGCTCCTACAGGCAATCACCCCTCCACTTT
medium-sized	TRBV7-9	TRBD1	TRBJ1-6	CASSFGQGNSPLHF	TGTGCCAGCAGCTTTGGACAGGGAAATTCACCCCTCCACTTT
medium-sized	TRBV7-6	-	TRBJ2-5	CASSLVGVRETQYF	TGTGCCAGCAGCTTAGTGGGGGTCCGAGAGACCCAGTACTTC
many	TRBV19	-	TRBJ1-5	CASSMRDLGQPQHF	TGTGCCAGTAGTATGCGGGACCTCGGTCAGCCCCAGCATTTT
many	TRBV2	-	TRBJ2-5	CASRVPWGQETQYF	TGTGCCAGCAGGGTTCCTTGGGGCCAAGAGACCCAGTACTTC
medium-sized	TRBV12-3/TRBV12-4	TRBD2	TRBJ2-1	CASSPTGLAGSLGQFF	TGTGCCAGCAGCCCAACGGGGCTAGCGGGGTCCCTTGGGCAGTTCTTC
medium-sized	TRBV4-3	TRBD1	TRBJ2-6	CASSRTGVTSGANVLTF	TGCGCCAGCAGCCGGACAGGAGTGACCTCTGGGGCCAACGTCCTGACTTTC
many	TRBV6-5	-	TRBJ2-4	CASSYRSGDIQYF	TGTGCCAGCAGTTACAGGAGCGGTGACATTCAGTACTTC
medium-sized	TRBV12-3/TRBV12-4	-	TRBJ2-2	CASSNSGVMDTGELFF	TGTGCCAGCAGCAATTCCGGGGTGATGGACACCGGGGAGCTGTTTTTT
medium-sized	TRBV28	-	TRBJ1-1	CASSYGGGFEAFF	TGTGCCAGCAGTTATGGTGGGGGGTTTGAAGCTTTCTTT
many	TRBV10-3	-	TRBJ1-1	CAISGTTDEAFF	TGTGCCATCAGTGGGACGACAGATGAAGCTTTCTTT
many	TRBV5-1	TRBD2	TRBJ2-7	CASKWTSGGGPTYEQYF	TGCGCCAGCAAATGGACTAGCGGGGGCGGACCTACCTACGAGCAGTACTTC
many	TRBV29-1	TRBD1	TRBJ2-3	CSVDQGADTQYF	TGCAGCGTTGATCAGGGGGCAGATACGCAGTATTTT
medium-sized	TRBV5-1	TRBD1	TRBJ2-1	CASTGQGSYNEQFF	TGCGCCAGCACCGGACAGGGTTCCTACAATGAGCAGTTCTTC
many	TRBV20-1	TRBD2	TRBJ2-1	CSAIGTSGGRSYNEQFF	TGCAGTGCCATTGGGACTAGCGGGGGTCGCTCCTACAATGAGCAGTTCTTC
many	TRBV7-9	-	TRBJ1-1	CASFRMGQTAEAFF	TGTGCCAGCTTTAGGATGGGGCAGACCGCTGAAGCTTTCTTT
many	TRBV7-2	-	TRBJ1-5	CASSPGGRRDQPQHF	TGTGCCAGCAGTCCCGGGGGGCGTAGGGATCAGCCCCAGCATTTT
many	TRBV10-3	TRBD1	TRBJ2-1	CAIQGVDNEQFF	TGTGCCATCCAGGGGGTGGACAATGAGCAGTTCTTC
many	TRBV29-1	TRBD1	TRBJ2-7	CSVLSGQVYEQYF	TGCAGCGTTTTGTCGGGACAGGTCTACGAGCAGTACTTC
many	TRBV28	-	TRBJ2-2	CASSFGRGKNTGELFF	TGTGCCAGCAGTTTCGGAAGGGGCAAGAACACCGGGGAGCTGTTTTTT
many	TRBV12-5	-	TRBJ1-5	CASGFSGQGNQPQHF	-
few	TRBV28	TRBD2	TRBJ2-7	CASTRLAGGPAEQYF	TGTGCCAGCACCAGACTAGCGGGGGGGCCTGCCGAGCAGTACTTC
many	TRBV5-1	TRBD2	TRBJ2-5	CASSLIAGGQETQYF	TGCGCCAGCAGCTTGATAGCGGGGGGACAAGAGACCCAGTACTTC
medium-sized	TRBV10-3	TRBD1	TRBJ1-5	CAISTTGGGQPQHF	TGTGCCATCAGTACGACAGGGGGAGGTCAGCCCCAGCATTTT
many	TRBV27	TRBD2	TRBJ2-1	CASTSTSGAYNEQFF	TGTGCCAGCACTTCAACTAGCGGGGCTTACAATGAGCAGTTCTTC